One and the same sample provided the 10 T cell receptor beta chains below, sequenced in a study of CD8 T cells in ankylosing spondylitis. Each CDR3 protein gets one entry after TCRdb re-called the 5' RACE reads with MiXCR. The sample has tens of thousands of distinct CDR3 sequences; around 10% are singletons. Material: blood, either unsorted or a sorted T cell fraction (not recorded which). These receptors originate from a male donor with ankylosing spondylitis or in good health (not recorded which).

This clonotype has at least ten counts. The chain links TRBV29-1 to TRBJ2-7; D remains ambiguous. Germline V CDR1 and CDR2: SQVTM, ANQGSEA. The CDR3 runs to 13 residues. Between the trimmed V and J ends, which lost 1 base and 0 bases, there was a span of 7 bases. CDR3 nucleotide sequence: TGCAGCGTTGAAGGGGCCCCCTCCTACGAGCAGTACTTC. Translated: CSVEGAPSYEQYF.

Many counts were recorded for this clonotype. The chain links TRBV28 to TRBJ2-7, with 11 nucleotides matching TRBD2. CDR3 length: 15 amino acids. Looked up from germline, CDR1 is MDHEN and CDR2 is SYDVKM. The V gene end was trimmed by 3 bases and the J gene end by 7 bases; junction bases not matched to a gene: 8. In DNA, the CDR3 is TGTGCCAGCAGTTTTGAGACTAGCGGGATACGGGAGCAGTACTTC. It codes for CASSFETSGIREQYF.

This clonotype was detected ten times or more. The genes are TRBV7-2 and TRBJ1-2; possible D gene TRBD1, 5 bases. This CDR3 contains 13 residues. Trimming left V 0 bases short and J 5 bases short, with 7 bases between. Germline CDR1 SGHTA, CDR2 FQGNSA. The CDR3 nucleotides read TGTGCCAGCAGCTTAGCCAGGGAGTATGGCTACACCTTC. Translation: CASSLAREYGYTF.

This clonotype was recorded at least ten times. V usage is TRBV6-4 and J usage is TRBJ2-3, with D possibly matching TRBD2 (6 bases). The V gene's germline CDR1 is MRHNA and CDR2 SNTAGT. The V end lost 3 bases, the J end lost 4 bases, and 14 bases lay between the germline ends. This CDR3 contains 15 residues. CDR3: CASSESASVPDTQYF. The CDR3 nucleotides are TGTGCCAGCAGTGAGAGTGCTAGCGTCCCAGATACGCAGTATTTT.

This clonotype was counted many times. One end of the junction is discordant with germline, which a read error may explain. The chain uses TRBV4-1 and TRBJ2-5, with no clear D. The CDR3 sequence is 11 residues long. CDR1 is MGHRA and CDR2 is YSYEKL in the germline V gene. The CDR3, as DNA: TGCGCCAGCAGCCAAGGAGGAACAGTAAACTTC. As protein: CASSQGGTVNF.

This clonotype was seen many times. In DNA form, the CDR3 reads TGCAGCGTCTTGGCTAGCGGAGCCTACAATGAGCAGTTCTTC. As protein: CSVLASGAYNEQFF. The chain employs TRBV29-1 and TRBJ2-1; 7 bases match TRBD2. Germline V gene sequence: CDR1 SQVTM, CDR2 ANQGSEA. The CDR3 is made up of 14 amino acids. V gave up 6 bases and J gave up 2 bases; unmatched junction bases: 7.

This clonotype was counted a few times. The gene calls are TRBV14 and TRBJ1-1; D is possibly TRBD1 (5 bases). Germline V lookup: CDR1 SGHDN, CDR2 FVKESK. The CDR3 extends over 13 amino acids. The ends were cut back, 1 base at V and 6 bases at J, with 9 bases in the middle. The DNA for the CDR3 is TGTGCCAGCAGCCAAGCCCAGGGAGCTGAAGCTTTCTTT. Encoded protein: CASSQAQGAEAFF.

This clonotype was seen repeatedly, ten times or more. The chain has TRBV11-2 and TRBJ1-2; the D gene is possibly TRBD1 (6 bases). V shed 7 bases and J shed 6 bases, with 21 bases lying between them. The CDR3 sequence is 15 residues long. Germline V gene data show CDR1 as SGHAT and CDR2 as FQNNGV. For the CDR3, the DNA is TGTGCCAGCACCGACCGTCCGGGGGGCGCAAATGGCTACACCTTC. It translates to CASTDRPGGANGYTF.

Ten or more counts support this clonotype. The chain carries TRBV9 and TRBJ2-1; no firm D call. CDR3 length: 14 amino acids. The V and J ends lost 4 bases and 5 bases respectively, with 13 bases between them. Germline lookup yields CDR1 SGDLS and CDR2 YYNGEE. CDR3 bases: TGTGCCAGCAGCCAGCGCACTAACAACAATGAGCAGTTCTTC. Translating gives CASSQRTNNNEQFF.

This clonotype was seen many times. The chain has TRBV12-3 or TRBV12-4 and TRBJ2-1, with TRBD2 matching over 13 bases. The CDR3 is 17 amino acids. Unmatched junction bases numbered 3, after V lost 0 bases and J lost 4 bases. The CDR3 nucleotides are TGTGCCAGCAGTTTAGCAGGGACTAGCGGGAAATACAATGAGCAGTTCTTC. Encoded protein: CASSLAGTSGKYNEQFF.